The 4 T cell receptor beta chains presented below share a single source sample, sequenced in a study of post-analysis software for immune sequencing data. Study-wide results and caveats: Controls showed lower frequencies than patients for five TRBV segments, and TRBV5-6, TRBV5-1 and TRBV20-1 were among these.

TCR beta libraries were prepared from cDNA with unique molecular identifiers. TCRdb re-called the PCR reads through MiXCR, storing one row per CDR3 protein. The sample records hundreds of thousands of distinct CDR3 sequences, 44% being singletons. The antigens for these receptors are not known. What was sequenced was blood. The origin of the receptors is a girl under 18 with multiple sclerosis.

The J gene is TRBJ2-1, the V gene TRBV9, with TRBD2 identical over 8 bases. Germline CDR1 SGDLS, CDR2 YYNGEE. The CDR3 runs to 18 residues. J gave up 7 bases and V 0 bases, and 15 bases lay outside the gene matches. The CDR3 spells CASSVEERRGGRGNEQFF. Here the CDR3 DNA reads TGTGCCAGCAGCGTAGAAGAAAGACGGGGGGGCCGAGGGAATGAGCAGTTCTTC.

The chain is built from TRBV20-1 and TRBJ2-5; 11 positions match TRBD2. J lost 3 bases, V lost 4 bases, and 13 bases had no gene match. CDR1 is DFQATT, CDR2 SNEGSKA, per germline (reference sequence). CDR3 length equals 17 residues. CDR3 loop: CSAKPLAGGPFKETQYF. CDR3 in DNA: TGCAGTGCTAAGCCCTTAGCGGGAGGGCCTTTTAAAGAGACCCAGTACTTC.

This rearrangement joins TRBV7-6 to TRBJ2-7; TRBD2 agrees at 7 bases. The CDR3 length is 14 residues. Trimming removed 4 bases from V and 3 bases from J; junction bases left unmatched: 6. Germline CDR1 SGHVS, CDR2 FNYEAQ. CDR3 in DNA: TGTGCCAGCAGCTCTAGCGGATCCCACTACGAGCAGTACTTC. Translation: CASSSSGSHYEQYF.

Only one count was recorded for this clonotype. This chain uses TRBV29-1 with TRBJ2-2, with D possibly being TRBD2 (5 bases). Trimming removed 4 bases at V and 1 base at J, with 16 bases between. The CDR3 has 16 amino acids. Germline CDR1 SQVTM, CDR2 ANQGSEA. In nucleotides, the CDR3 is TGCAGCGTTGGAGCTTTCCAGCGGCAGAACACCGGGGAGCTGTTTTTT. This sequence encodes CSVGAFQRQNTGELFF.